What follows describes a single T cell receptor beta chain. This clone's antigen is unknown. Base-call qualities are not available, and no considerably larger clone is one nucleotide away. The cohort consisted of approximately 670 healthy bone marrow donors. At the time of sampling, every cohort member was nominally healthy, though immune exposures that went unrecorded were likely present. The donor was CMV seronegative and belonged to the group of around 350 seronegative cohort members. Every donor gave a peripheral blood sample, and the peripheral blood mononuclear cells from that sample were used for TCR beta sequencing. The Qiagen DNeasy Blood Extraction Kit was used to extract genomic DNA from the blood cell samples. Spanning cysteine to phenylalanine, the CDR3 consists of 16 amino acids. Only the CDR3 portion is preserved as DNA: 48 bases, with reading frame beginning at the first base. Trimming removed 0 bases from V and 4 bases from J; the gene matches leave 6 bases unexplained. Per the germline V gene (reference sequence), WNHNN is the CDR1 and SYGVQD is the CDR2.

The data were taken from a study of cytomegalovirus exposure and HLA in healthy donors (dated by TCRdb to 2016 to 2017). About the investigation overall: An earlier analysis of approximately 590 of the donors reported about 250 Gb of sequence data and about 100 million unique TCR beta sequences from roughly 180 million T cells. Roughly 300 gigabases of sequencing data and around 85 million unique TCR sequences made up an early release that covered about 640 HLA-typed donors. The genetic ancestry cluster associated with self-reported Caucasian donors included about 84% of the 398 genotyped donors. The study aimed to test whether cataloging public T cell receptors could reveal signatures of past pathogen exposure. The T cell repertoires of under 700 subjects were profiled by immunosequencing and related to cytomegalovirus serostatus. In addition to the first cohort of roughly 700 subjects, a separate validation cohort of approximately 130 different subjects was used. The study combined high-throughput TCR immunosequencing, statistical association of individual TCRs with disease status, and machine learning to predict cytomegalovirus infection status. To study patterns of TCR occurrence, a later analysis re-analyzed previously published TCR beta repertoires from hundreds of donors and added high-resolution HLA genotyping. In the later analysis, no new phenotypic data were used to find candidate immune exposures; instead, reliance was placed on TCR beta sequences and their occurrence across donors. To decide whether each TCR beta V gene segment behaved as functional or pseudogenic, an earlier analysis of some 570 of the donors relied on high-throughput TCR beta sequencing. Alongside the repertoire data, information on donor age, sex, ethnicity and CMV serostatus was compiled. A later genetic analysis took genome-wide SNP genotypes for about three fifths of the 666 donors and used that subset as a discovery cohort. All discovery cohort repertoires had been generated using a single sequencing platform. Both class I and class II loci were covered by HLA typing, at four-digit resolution. The number of typed donors differed by locus: about 620-640 for A, B, C, DRB1 and DQB1; 500 to 550 for DQA1; 600 to 610 for DPA1; and around 450 for DPB1. Because of strong linkage in the cohort, five DR-DQ haplotypes were treated as single units for association and clustering. Across 300 to 400 genotyped donors of the cohort, an average of about 250,000 unique TCR beta nucleotide sequences per donor were sequenced, and 15% to 20% of those sequences were non-productive. Study-wide findings and limitations: In a later analysis, several top co-occurrence clusters were reported to appear linked to parvovirus B19, influenza, CMV and Epstein-Barr virus. In an earlier analysis of 587 of the donors, most TCR beta V segments were observed in productive rearrangements about 87% or about 30% of the time, broadly matching IMGT annotations. Presence/absence analyses assumed roughly uniform sequencing depth across donors, an assumption that may not hold. Linkage disequilibrium might explain the correlated functional status among segregating V segments, but an unknown experimental factor could not be excluded. The cohort was sequenced for TCR beta chains only, and without alpha or paired-chain data the features that could be detected were limited. It was suggested by the authors that the approach could potentially be generalized to other disease states and immunological phenotypes. A later analysis found that TCR association rates varied across HLA loci, with DRB1 alleles showing the most associated TCRs and HLA-C alleles the fewest. A cluster of highly shared sequence variants was judged likely to represent a technical artifact of the sequencing pipeline. Immune exposure information for the cohort was limited to CMV serostatus. While some public TCRs were present in many individuals, most TCR sequences turned up only very rarely across donors. A few of the identified cytomegalovirus-associated TCR beta chains were confirmed in vitro to be specific for cytomegalovirus antigens. An association between a missense DCLRE1C variant and V-gene and J-gene trimming of TCR beta chains was found in a later genetic analysis and replicated in an independent cohort. Because the 87-base-pair reads could not distinguish some IMGT-functional V segments, including TRBV6-2 and TRBV6-3, those segments were excluded. Compared with equally common non-associated chains, HLA-associated TCR beta chains in a later analysis were more clonally expanded and had lower generation probabilities. Because HLA typing was unavailable for some donors at each locus, only the typed subset was used in association tests. A later analysis associated about 16,000 TCR beta sequences with specific HLA alleles at a false discovery rate of 0.05. Because counts were too low, seventeen rarely observed V segments, including chromosome 9 orphons, were left out of the earlier analysis of 500 to 650 of the donors. A further reported finding was that TCR beta sequences accurately predicted the HLA-A and HLA-B alleles for most subjects in the first cohort. The classifier was reported to diagnose cytomegalovirus status with high specificity and sensitivity in both the original and validation cohorts. According to a later analysis, most CMV-associated TCR beta chains appeared to be HLA-restricted, and the HLA associations seemed to be driven largely by CMV exposure. The study listed 150 to 200 TCR beta chains as associated with cytomegalovirus. A later genetic analysis reported fewer N-insertions in productive TCRs among donors in an Asian-associated ancestry cluster than the roughly 620-donor mean. When HLA alleles, especially DR and DQ, strongly co-occurred, TCR associations were difficult to assign to individual alleles.

The receptor library was made with the immunoSEQ multiplex PCR assay. A mixture of 60 forward primers for TCR Vbeta segments and 13 reverse primers for TCR Jbeta segments was used in the multiplex PCR. A multiplex PCR assay on genomic DNA amplified the CDR3 region of rearranged TCR beta genes. The amplified TCR beta libraries were sequenced on the Illumina HiSeq System as 87-base-pair reads. Concerning the study's data processing: Across the 500 to 850 repertoires, a later analysis counted some 80 million unique TCR beta chains, around 11 million of which were shared by at least two donors. To remove PCR and sequencing errors, raw reads were error-corrected and collapsed into unique sequences using a nearest-neighbor algorithm that merged closely related sequences. To assign V, D and J gene segments, CDR3 sequences were aligned to IMGT reference sequences. For a sequence to be retained, a match of at least six nucleotides to both a V gene segment and a J gene segment was required. Rearrangements were classified as productive when the CDR3 lacked stop codons and remained in frame with V and J, and all other rearrangements were classified as non-productive. Following IMGT convention, CDR3 was defined as the stretch from the second conserved V-encoded cysteine to the conserved J-encoded phenylalanine. Sequences without an unambiguous match to a single V gene segment were excluded from the earlier analysis of 587 of the donors. An earlier analysis of 450 to 650 of the donors called V segments functional above 56.7% productive rearrangements and segregating when the between-donor standard deviation exceeded 5%. To diagnose cytomegalovirus status from the catalog of TCR beta chain sequences, a statistical classification framework was built. In a later analysis, V and J genes were assigned by comparing TCR nucleotide sequences against IMGT/GENE-DB human TR gene sequences. A later analysis assigned CDR3 sequences and most-parsimonious VDJ recombination scenarios with the TCRdist pipeline. A later analysis defined each TCR beta chain by its CDR3 amino acid sequence plus V-gene family, and excluded reads lacking a unique V-gene family. As a way to deal with suspected cross-contamination and a sequencing artifact, a later analysis dropped 592 nucleotide sequences that were highly shared and had low generation probability. In a later analysis, a clonal expansion index for each public chain was calculated from normalized within-repertoire ranks of inferred template counts. In a later analysis, generation probabilities were computed using a VDJ recombination model fitted to out-of-frame rearrangements, and the results were checked against IGoR. In a later analysis, TCR-TCR, TCR-HLA and TCR-CMV co-occurrence was scored with hypergeometric tests, and a repertoire-size bias correction was applied to TCR pairs. A later analysis estimated false discovery rates by permuting HLA or CMV assignments 20 times. In a later analysis, co-occurring TCRs were grouped using DBSCAN, and TCRdist sequence similarity was added for clustering within HLA-allele-positive subsets. Repertoires with fewer than 30,000 or more than 120,000 public chains were left out of co-occurrence clustering, as were about five repertoires with anomalous nucleotide sharing. This immuneACCESS table, as held by TCRdb, lists in-frame sequences with V and J called but not all clones. Of the missing ones, under half trace to an unresolved V gene in checked studies; the others have no known cause. V and J calls plus clone size are reproduced from that table; the DNA served to infer D and trimming. For this sample there are 220,000 or so clones; about 78% appear just once. The ten largest clones represent 3% to 4% of the sample.

The sequence derives from a male donor in good health and CMV-seronegative. The chain links TRBV10-1 with TRBJ2-1, with 7 bases matching TRBD2. The sample was PBMCs. CDR3 loop: CASSESLAGDYNEQFF. In nucleotide form, the sequence is TGCGCCAGCAGTGAGTCATTAGCGGGCGATTACAATGAGCAGTTCTTC.